The 21 T cell receptor beta chains below all came from one sample that was sequenced in a study of glioma-infiltrating T cells after dendritic cell vaccination. Some clones are missing from TCRdb's copy, which holds only in-frame ones; the method was immunoSEQ multiplex PCR. The table shows fewer than 65,000 clones, with approximately 90% occurring only once. Time point in this sample: after dendritic cell vaccination, including at tumor progression/relapse. Specimen: blood, collected after dendritic cell vaccination. The receptor set was obtained from a human donor with glioblastoma.

The chain has TRBV7-2 and TRBJ1-1; D is perhaps TRBD1 (6 bases). CDR3 length: 15 amino acids. Germline lookup yields CDR1 SGHTA and CDR2 FQGNSA. V was clipped by 3 bases and J by 10 bases, with 21 bases between them. The CDR3 coding sequence is TGTGCCAGCAGCTTGAGGGGTCCAACAGGGAGTGGAGCTTTCTTT. Protein product: CASSLRGPTGSGAFF.

This clone was seen once. The CDR3 region has the DNA TGTGCCAGCAGTGAGGCAGGGGGTGGTGGAAAACTGTTTTTT. Amino acids: CASSEAGGGGKLFF. The V gene is TRBV2, the J gene TRBJ1-4; 7 bases match TRBD1. V dropped 3 bases and J dropped 10; count of bases not matched to a gene: 8. Germline CDR1 SNHLY, CDR2 FYNNEI. The CDR3 spans 14 residues. Full variable domain (rest looked up from reference TRBV2 and TRBJ1-4): EPEVTQTPSHQVTQMGQEVILRCVPISNHLYFYWYRQILGQKVEFLVSFYNNEISEKSEIFDDQFSVERPDGSNFTLKIRSTKLEDSAMYFCASSEAGGGGKLFFGSGTQLSVL.

The CDR3 DNA reads TGTGCCAGCAGCTACAACATAGCTGGGGCACCGGACACTGAAGCTTTCTTT. Protein sequence: CASSYNIAGAPDTEAFF. This chain links TRBV11-2 with TRBJ1-1; D is possibly TRBD1 (5 bases). V was shortened by 4 bases and J by 3 bases, with 21 bases between the two germline ends. Germline V CDR1 and CDR2: SGHAT, FQNNGV. The CDR3 loop spans 17 amino acids.

This chain connects TRBV4-1 to TRBJ1-4; D may be TRBD1 (6 bases). The V end was cut by 1 base, the J end by 7 bases, with 13 bases between. The germline gives CDR1 MGHRA, CDR2 YSYEKL. The CDR3 has 15 amino acids. The CDR3 DNA sequence: TGCGCCAGCAGCCAAGGTACAGGGAGGGCTGAAAAACTGTTTTTT. Protein product: CASSQGTGRAEKLFF.

The CDR3 is CATSRDPDRLKETQYF. CDR3 coding DNA: TGTGCCACCAGCAGAGATCCCGACAGGTTGAAAGAGACCCAGTACTTC. V usage is TRBV15 and J usage is TRBJ2-5, with a weak D call TRBD1 (6 bases). V lost 0 bases to trimming and J lost 3 bases, with 14 bases between them. The germline V gene has CDR1 LNHNV and CDR2 YYDKDF (reference sequence). The CDR3 totals 16 residues.

The chain links TRBV7-2 to TRBJ1-2; D possibly corresponds to TRBD1 (6 bases). The CDR3 spans 14 residues. CDR1 and CDR2 (germline): SGHTA, FQGNSA. The ends were cut back, 1 base at V and 7 bases at J, with 13 bases in the middle. Written as DNA, the CDR3 is TGTGCCAGCAGCTTAGACAGGGTTTTAGGTGGCTACACCTTC. It is translated as CASSLDRVLGGYTF.

This clone was detected once. This chain links TRBV29-1 with TRBJ1-1, with 8 bases matching TRBD1. CDR3 length: 11 amino acids. The germline V gene encodes CDR1 SQVTM and CDR2 ANQGSEA. V was clipped by 6 bases and J by 5 bases; unmatched bases: 2. The CDR3 coding sequence is TGCAGCGTCGACAGGGGTACTGAAGCTTTCTTT. Its translation is CSVDRGTEAFF. Using reference TRBV29-1 and TRBJ1-1 for the parts outside the CDR3, the full variable domain is SAVISQKPSRDICQRGTSLTIQCQVDSQVTMMFWYRQQPGQSLTLIATANQGSEATYESGFVIDKFPISRPNLTFSTLTVSNMSPEDSSIYLCSVDRGTEAFFGQGTRLTVV.

The chain combines TRBV7-2 with TRBJ2-7; 7 nucleotides match TRBD2. Germline V gene sequence: CDR1 SGHTA, CDR2 FQGNSA. The CDR3 length is 16 residues. The V segment lost 3 bases and the J segment 0 bases; nucleotides outside the gene matches: 8. The CDR3 sequence: CASSFIPLADSYEQYF. CDR3 nucleotides: TGTGCCAGCAGCTTTATTCCTCTAGCGGACTCCTACGAGCAGTACTTC.

The chain combines TRBV6-5 with TRBJ2-3; TRBD2 matches 13 bases. From germline, CDR1 is MNHEY and CDR2 SVGAGI. J lost 8 bases, V lost 0 bases, and 2 bases had no gene match. This CDR3 spans 15 amino acids. CDR3 protein: CASSYSRTSGGTQYF. CDR3 DNA: TGTGCCAGCAGTTACTCTCGGACTAGCGGGGGTACGCAGTATTTT.

The chain has TRBV4-2 and TRBJ2-3; 8 bases match TRBD2. V trimming: 1 base; J trimming: 4 bases; junction bases outside the gene matches: 7. The CDR3 has 16 residues. Germline lookup yields CDR1 LGHNA and CDR2 YNFKEQ. The CDR3 region is CASSQVRGTSADTQYF. DNA of the CDR3: TGTGCCAGCAGCCAAGTTAGGGGGACTAGTGCAGATACGCAGTATTTT.

The chain couples TRBV27 to TRBJ2-1; D possibly corresponds to TRBD1 (6 bases). V was pared by 6 bases and J by 4 bases, with 13 bases between. The CDR3 consists of 14 residues. Germline CDR1 and CDR2: MNHEY and SMNVEV (reference sequence). This CDR3 reads CASSAGELYNEQFF. CDR3 DNA sequence: TGTGCCAGCAGCGCAGGGGAACTATACAATGAGCAGTTCTTC.

The J gene is TRBJ2-7, the V gene TRBV29-1, with a tentative D call TRBD2 (6 bases). Germline loops: CDR1 SQVTM, CDR2 ANQGSEA. The germline V and J ends were trimmed by 6 bases and 3 bases, with 15 bases remaining between them. This CDR3 region has 13 residues. The CDR3 DNA reads TGCAGCGTCGAACTTCCGGGGGTCTACGAGCAGTACTTC. Translating it yields CSVELPGVYEQYF.

The V and J genes are TRBV28 and TRBJ1-2; D may be TRBD1 (6 bases). V was pared by 10 bases and J by 8 bases, with 20 bases between. CDR1 MDHEN and CDR2 SYDVKM come from the germline V gene. The CDR3 length is 13 residues. CDR3 sequence: CATLRGGGGGYTF. CDR3 sequence (DNA): TGTGCCACCCTAAGGGGGGGTGGAGGAGGCTACACCTTC.

J is TRBJ2-7 and V is TRBV7-9, with D possibly being TRBD2 (6 bases). Trimming stripped 7 bases from V and 0 bases from J, with 16 bases between. Germline V gene lookup returns CDR1 SEHNR and CDR2 FQNEAQ (reference sequence). The CDR3 has 15 amino acids. The CDR3 sequence is CASTVGSQSSYEQYF. The DNA for the CDR3 is TGTGCCAGCACCGTCGGGAGCCAAAGCTCCTACGAGCAGTACTTC.

CDR3 DNA: TGTGCCAGCAGCTTAGGTTTCGTCTCTGAAGCTTTCTTT. Protein sequence: CASSLGFVSEAFF. The genes are TRBV7-8 and TRBJ1-1; D is unresolved. Trimming left V 1 base short and J 6 bases short, with 9 bases between. Germline assignment: CDR1 SGHVS and CDR2 FQNEAQ. This CDR3 region has 13 residues.

This clone appeared a few times. The V gene is TRBV18, the J gene TRBJ2-5; weak D call: TRBD2 (6 bases). Trimming left V 11 bases short and J 3 bases short, with 13 bases between. The CDR3 extends over 12 amino acids. Germline V gene data show CDR1 as KGHSH and CDR2 as LQKENI. The CDR3 loop reads CAGGSVEETQYF. As DNA, the CDR3 is TGTGCCGGGGGGTCAGTGGAAGAGACCCAGTACTTC.

The chain combines TRBV5-4 with TRBJ1-1; 9 bases align to TRBD1. The CDR3 loop spans 15 amino acids. Germline values: CDR1 SGHNT, CDR2 YYREEE (reference sequence). V was clipped by 1 base and J by 5 bases; unmatched bases: 6. CDR3 amino acids: CASSLLRTGETEAFF. The CDR3 DNA sequence: TGTGCCAGCAGCTTGCTTAGGACAGGGGAGACTGAAGCTTTCTTT. Looking up the rest from reference TRBV5-4 and TRBJ1-1 gives the full variable domain: ETGVTQSPTHLIKTRGQQVTLRCSSQSGHNTVSWYQQALGQGPQFIFQYYREEENGRGNFPPRFSGLQFPNYSSELNVNALELDDSALYLCASSLLRTGETEAFFGQGTRLTVV.

DNA of the CDR3: TGCAGTGCCCGAACCGGGATGACCCAGTACTTC. Protein: CSARTGMTQYF. This rearrangement joins TRBV20-1 to TRBJ2-5; weak D call: TRBD2 (5 bases). The germline V gene encodes CDR1 DFQATT and CDR2 SNEGSKA (reference sequence). The V end was cut by 6 bases, the J end by 7 bases, with 12 bases between. The CDR3 is made up of 11 amino acids.

The chain joins TRBV5-1 to TRBJ2-1, with 16 bases matching TRBD2. Trimming took 2 bases from V and 6 from J; bases not matched to a gene: 17. Per germline, CDR1 SGHRS and CDR2 YFSETQ. The CDR3 consists of 21 residues. The CDR3 protein is CASSFRRTGTSGRVVPNEQFF. As DNA, the CDR3 is TGCGCCAGCAGCTTCCGCCGGACGGGGACTAGCGGGAGGGTTGTCCCCAATGAGCAGTTCTTC.

This clone showed up just a few times. The chain joins TRBV10-3 to TRBJ1-2; TRBD1 agrees at 10 bases. The germline gives CDR1 ENHRY, CDR2 SYGVKD. V lost 7 bases, J lost 7 bases, and 9 bases stayed unmatched. The CDR3 spans 14 residues. CDR3: CAITTTGGGGGYTF. The CDR3, as DNA: TGTGCCATCACCACGACAGGGGGCGGTGGTGGCTACACCTTC.

This chain uses TRBV4-2 with TRBJ2-7, with TRBD2 identical over 9 bases. The germline CDR1 and CDR2 sequences are LGHNA and YNFKEQ. The ends lost 3 bases at V and 3 bases at J; junction bases unmatched: 12. CDR3 length: 17 amino acids. As DNA, the CDR3 is TGTGCCAGCAGCCAGGATACCGTTAGCGGGAGAGGCTACGAGCAGTACTTC. Translating gives CASSQDTVSGRGYEQYF.